One and the same sample provided the 26 T cell receptor beta chains below, sequenced in a study of blood T cell repertoires in COVID-19. Assay used: immunoSEQ multiplex PCR; TCRdb lists only in-frame clones, some missing. This table holds under 110,000 clones, 76% found once. Source material: peripheral blood. Every receptor here comes from a man aged 80 or over with COVID-19, enrolled during active disease.

This clone was detected only a few times. The CDR3 here is CASSVTAATIYF. The CDR3 nucleotides are TGTGCCAGCAGCGTAACAGCCGCCACCATATATTTT. The rearrangement joins TRBV11-2 to TRBJ1-3, with D unclear. The CDR3 sequence is 12 residues long. Germline assignment: CDR1 SGHAT and CDR2 FQNNGV. Trimming took 5 bases from V and 9 from J, leaving 11 bases between them.

This chain links TRBV15 with TRBJ1-2; D possibly corresponds to TRBD1 (6 bases). V lost 1 base and J lost 3, with 12 bases in between. This CDR3 region has 15 residues. CDR1 is LNHNV, CDR2 YYDKDF, per germline (reference sequence). The CDR3 spells CATSRVLDRDYGYTF. The CDR3 DNA sequence: TGTGCCACCAGCAGAGTCCTGGACAGAGACTATGGCTACACCTTC.

The chain couples TRBV28 to TRBJ2-7; TRBD1 is a possible D gene (6 bases). Germline lookup yields CDR1 MDHEN and CDR2 SYDVKM. V shed 2 bases and J shed 2 bases, with 16 bases lying between them. CDR3 length: 16 residues. The CDR3 here is CASSLPTDSRTYEQYF. The CDR3 DNA follows: TGTGCCAGCAGTTTACCAACGGACAGCCGAACCTACGAGCAGTACTTC.

The genes are TRBV4-3 and TRBJ2-1; D may be TRBD1 (6 bases). This CDR3 comprises 15 residues. Deletions cut 0 bases from V and 3 bases from J, with 9 bases between. The germline V gene has CDR1 LGHNA and CDR2 YSLEER. Here the CDR3 reads CASSQEGQHYNEQFF. Written as DNA, the CDR3 is TGCGCCAGCAGCCAAGAAGGACAGCACTACAATGAGCAGTTCTTC.

The chain is built from TRBV9 and TRBJ2-3; TRBD2 is a possible D gene (5 bases). Germline-derived CDR1 and CDR2 are SGDLS and YYNGEE. There are 12 residues in the CDR3. V dropped 5 bases and J dropped 6 bases, with 10 bases sitting between them. The chain's CDR3 is CASRGSVDTQYF. In nucleotides, the CDR3 is TGTGCCAGCAGAGGGAGCGTGGATACGCAGTATTTT.

This chain joins TRBV6-5 and TRBJ2-3; TRBD2 matches 7 bases. The J segment lost 1 base and the V segment lost 9 bases, leaving 1 base of the junction unmatched. The CDR3 is made up of 12 amino acids. Per the germline V gene, CDR1 is MNHEY and CDR2 is SVGAGI. DNA for the CDR3: TGTGCCAGTAGCGGGCGCACAGATACGCAGTATTTT. Translation: CASSGRTDTQYF.

V usage is TRBV28 and J usage is TRBJ2-1, with D perhaps TRBD1 (5 bases). Deletions cut 5 bases from V and 6 bases from J, with 11 bases between. Germline V gene lookup returns CDR1 MDHEN and CDR2 SYDVKM. CDR3 length: 13 residues. The CDR3 sequence is CASSPLGRNEQFF. CDR3 DNA: TGTGCCAGCAGTCCACTGGGGCGCAATGAGCAGTTCTTC.

The rearrangement links TRBV7-8 to TRBJ1-2, with 10 bases matching TRBD1. The length of the CDR3 is 16 residues. Trimming removed 2 bases from V and 4 bases from J; junction bases left unmatched: 7. Germline V gene data show CDR1 as SGHVS and CDR2 as FQNEAQ. In DNA, the CDR3 is TGTGCCAGCAGCTTATTGTTGGGACAGGGGATCTATGGCTACACCTTC. It translates to CASSLLLGQGIYGYTF. Variable domain in full (rest from reference TRBV7-8 and TRBJ1-2): GAGVSQSPRYKVAKRGQDVALRCDPISGHVSLFWYQQALGQGPEFLTYFQNEAQLDKSGLPSDRFFAERPEGSVSTLKIQRTQQEDSAVYLCASSLLLGQGIYGYTFGSGTRLTVV.

The rearrangement joins TRBV6-5 to TRBJ2-5; a weak D match, TRBD1 (6 bases). This CDR3 comprises 14 residues. The ends were cut back, 4 bases at V and 2 bases at J, with 11 bases in the middle. Per germline, CDR1 MNHEY and CDR2 SVGAGI. CDR3: CASSWRGGQETQYF. DNA of the CDR3: TGTGCCAGCAGTTGGAGAGGGGGTCAAGAGACCCAGTACTTC.

The chain employs TRBV5-5 and TRBJ1-2, with 10 bases lining up with TRBD1. CDR1 and CDR2 from the germline V gene are SGHKS and YYEKEE (reference sequence). CDR3 length: 15 amino acids. V shed 3 bases and J 7 bases; nucleotides not matched to a gene: 9. CDR3 protein: CASSSYRQGAGGYTF. In nucleotides, the CDR3 is TGTGCCAGCAGCTCCTACCGACAGGGGGCTGGTGGCTACACCTTC.

The CDR3 protein is CATSRERGSSYNEQFF. In nucleotides, the CDR3 is TGTGCCACCAGCAGAGAAAGGGGGAGCTCCTACAATGAGCAGTTCTTC. V gene TRBV15 combines with J gene TRBJ2-1, with D possibly being TRBD1 (6 bases). V was cut by 0 bases and J by 0 bases, with 9 bases left in between. The CDR3 spans 16 residues. Germline CDR1 is LNHNV and CDR2 is YYDKDF (reference sequence).

The chain joins TRBV29-1 to TRBJ2-7; 7 bases are a match to TRBD1. Trimming at V came to 7 bases and at J to 2 bases, leaving 5 bases not matched to a gene. The germline V gene encodes CDR1 SQVTM and CDR2 ANQGSEA. The CDR3 contains 12 residues. CDR3 sequence reads: CSAQGQAYEQYF. Here the CDR3 DNA reads TGCAGCGCCCAAGGACAGGCCTACGAGCAGTACTTC.

J is TRBJ1-2 and V is TRBV5-6; D is perhaps TRBD1 (6 bases). Trimming left V 0 bases short and J 7 bases short, with 10 bases between. There are 13 residues in the CDR3. The germline CDR1 and CDR2 sequences are SGHDT and YYEEEE. CDR3 DNA sequence: TGTGCCAGCAGCTTGGAGGGGGACGGTGGCTACACCTTC. Its protein is CASSLEGDGGYTF.

This chain connects TRBV28 to TRBJ1-4, with D unresolved. Looked up from germline, CDR1 is MDHEN and CDR2 is SYDVKM. This CDR3 spans 15 amino acids. V was shortened by 5 bases and J by 3 bases, with 13 bases between the two germline ends. In DNA, the CDR3 is TGTGCCAGCAGTATAGGTGGAGACCCTAATGAAAAACTGTTTTTT. Its translation is CASSIGGDPNEKLFF.

This clone was counted a single time. The chain recombines TRBV6-2 or TRBV6-3 with TRBJ2-5; TRBD1 agrees at 9 bases. CDR1 and CDR2 from the germline V gene are MNHEY and SVGEGT. The CDR3 sequence is 14 residues long. Losses at the gene ends were 0 bases for V and 4 bases for J; bases not matched to a gene: 0. The chain's CDR3 is CASSYSTGGETQYF. The CDR3 DNA sequence: TGTGCCAGCAGTTACTCGACAGGGGGAGAGACCCAGTACTTC.

The chain couples TRBV2 to TRBJ2-1, with 14 nucleotides matching TRBD2. Germline loops: CDR1 SNHLY, CDR2 FYNNEI. The V and J ends lost 5 bases and 0 bases, in that order; junction bases with no gene match: 9. The CDR3 is 19 amino acids. The CDR3 sequence: CASSRLAGGIVSSYNEQFF. The CDR3 DNA is TGTGCCAGCAGTCGACTAGCGGGAGGGATCGTGAGCTCCTACAATGAGCAGTTCTTC.

The rearrangement links TRBV20-1 to TRBJ2-3; a possible D gene is TRBD2 (6 bases). CDR1 DFQATT and CDR2 SNEGSKA come from the germline V gene (reference sequence). Deletions cut 6 bases from V and 7 bases from J, with 11 bases between. This CDR3 has 11 amino acids. Written as DNA, the CDR3 is TGCAGTGCGGAGGGCGAAAATACGCAGTATTTT. Residues: CSAEGENTQYF.

V usage is TRBV28 and J usage is TRBJ2-3, with a tentative D call TRBD2 (5 bases). In germline, CDR1 is MDHEN, CDR2 SYDVKM. Trimming took 2 bases from V and 7 from J, leaving 13 bases between them. CDR3 length: 14 residues. The CDR3 loop reads CASSLTSLTNTQYF. In DNA, the CDR3 is TGTGCCAGCAGTTTAACTAGTTTGACAAATACGCAGTATTTT.

The chain recombines TRBV18 with TRBJ1-1; D is undetermined. Germline lookup yields CDR1 KGHSH and CDR2 LQKENI. The CDR3 length is 12 residues. V was trimmed by 2 bases and J by 10 bases, leaving 11 bases between them. The CDR3 here is CASSPISHGAFF. CDR3 DNA sequence: TGTGCCAGCTCACCAATCTCCCACGGAGCTTTCTTT.

This clone was recorded once. V and J are TRBV10-3 and TRBJ2-2; 9 bases map to TRBD2. The germline gives CDR1 ENHRY, CDR2 SYGVKD. V shed 10 bases, J shed 4 bases, and the junction held 13 bases outside the gene matches. The CDR3 has 16 amino acids. DNA for the CDR3: TGTGCCACCAAGGGTCTAGCGGGGTCGGGCACCGGGGAGCTGTTTTTT. It encodes CATKGLAGSGTGELFF.

This chain links TRBV6-5 with TRBJ1-1; D possibly corresponds to TRBD1 (5 bases). The CDR3 is made up of 13 amino acids. Trimming pared 7 bases from V and 3 bases from J, leaving 12 bases between. Per the germline V gene, CDR1 is MNHEY and CDR2 is SVGAGI. CDR3 coding DNA: TGTGCCAGCATTAAGGGGCTGGACACTGAAGCTTTCTTT. This gives the protein CASIKGLDTEAFF.

In this sample, this clone turned up a few times. CDR3 in DNA: TGTGCCAGCAGTTTAAGGGGCAGTTTGGGGAACTATGGCTACACCTTC. It encodes CASSLRGSLGNYGYTF. The V call is TRBV28, the J call TRBJ1-2, with D possibly being TRBD1 (5 bases). The V end lost 2 bases, the J end lost 2 bases, and 15 bases lay between the germline ends. CDR3 length equals 16 residues. Germline values: CDR1 MDHEN, CDR2 SYDVKM.

The chain joins TRBV6-1 to TRBJ1-5, with 10 bases lining up with TRBD1. Germline assignment: CDR1 MNHNS and CDR2 SASEGT. V gave up 4 bases and J gave up 2 bases; unmatched junction bases: 8. This CDR3 has 17 residues. The DNA of the CDR3 is TGTGCCAGCAGTGGAGACAGGGGGCGGTGGGGCAATCAGCCCCAGCATTTT. This gives the protein CASSGDRGRWGNQPQHF.

The V gene is TRBV2, the J gene TRBJ1-3, with TRBD1 matching over 8 bases. J was trimmed by 0 bases and V by 6 bases; bases with no gene match: 1. The CDR3 contains 14 residues. The germline V gene has CDR1 SNHLY and CDR2 FYNNEI. The CDR3 here is CASSTGGSGNTIYF. CDR3 nucleotide sequence: TGTGCCAGCAGCACAGGGGGCTCTGGAAACACCATATATTTT.

This chain uses TRBV6-5 with TRBJ1-2; D possibly corresponds to TRBD1 (5 bases). V shed 4 bases and J shed 3 bases, with 9 bases lying between them. The CDR3 covers 13 residues. CDR1 is MNHEY, CDR2 SVGAGI, per germline. CDR3 in amino acids: CASSSQGYYGYTF. The CDR3 coding sequence is TGTGCCAGCAGTTCCCAGGGTTACTATGGCTACACCTTC.

V and J are TRBV28 and TRBJ1-1; D perhaps matches TRBD1 (5 bases). Trimming shortened V by 1 base and J by 1 base, and 10 bases separated the two germline ends. The CDR3 runs to 15 residues. CDR1 and CDR2 (germline): MDHEN, SYDVKM. The CDR3 DNA sequence: TGTGCCAGCAGTTTATCAGGACACAAGAACACTGAAGCTTTCTTT. It translates to CASSLSGHKNTEAFF.